This record looks at one T cell receptor beta chain sequence and its context. What it recognizes is unknown. The data originate from a study of T cell responses to AZD1222 COVID-19 vaccine. General study findings and limits: Vaccination with two AZD1222 doses was followed by a rise in Spike-specific TCR breadth and depth.

This table comes from immunoSEQ multiplex PCR, and its TCRdb copy is limited to in-frame clones, with some not included. The sample carries about 140,000 clones, 88% recorded once. The V gene's germline CDR1 is PRHDT and CDR2 FYEKMQ (reference sequence). The CDR3 extends over 16 amino acids. V lost 5 bases and J 2 bases, leaving 18 bases between the germline ends. The receptor's source is an adult who received the AZD1222 COVID-19 vaccine. The chain couples TRBV13 to TRBJ1-2; no firm D call. Sequenced material: peripheral blood, taken 28 days after the second AZD1222 dose. Here the CDR3 reads CASSKHSQTPNYGYTF. CDR3 in DNA: TGTGCCAGCAGCAAACATTCCCAGACTCCAAACTATGGCTACACCTTC.